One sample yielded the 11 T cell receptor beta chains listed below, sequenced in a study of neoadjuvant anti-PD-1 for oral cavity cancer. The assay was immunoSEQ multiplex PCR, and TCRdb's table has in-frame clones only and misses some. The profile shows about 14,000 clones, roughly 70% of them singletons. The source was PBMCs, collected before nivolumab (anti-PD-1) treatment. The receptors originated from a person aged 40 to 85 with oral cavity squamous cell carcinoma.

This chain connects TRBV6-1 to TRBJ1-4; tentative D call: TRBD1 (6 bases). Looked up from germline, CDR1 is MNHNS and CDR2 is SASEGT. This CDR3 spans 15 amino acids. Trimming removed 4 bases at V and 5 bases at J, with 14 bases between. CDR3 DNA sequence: TGTGCCAGCAGTGGGGGGGGCAACGTCAATGAAAAACTGTTTTTT. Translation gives CASSGGGNVNEKLFF.

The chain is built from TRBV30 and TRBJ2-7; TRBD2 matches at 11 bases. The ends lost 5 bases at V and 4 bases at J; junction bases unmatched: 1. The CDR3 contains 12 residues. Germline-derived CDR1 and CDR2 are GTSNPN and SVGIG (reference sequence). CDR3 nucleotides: TGTGCCTGGGGGACTAGCGGTTACGAGCAGTACTTC. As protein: CAWGTSGYEQYF.

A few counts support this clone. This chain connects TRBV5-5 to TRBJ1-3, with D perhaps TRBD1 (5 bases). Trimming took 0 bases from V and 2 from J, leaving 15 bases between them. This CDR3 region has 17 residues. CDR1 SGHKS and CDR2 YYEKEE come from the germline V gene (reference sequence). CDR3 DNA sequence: TGTGCCAGCAGCTTGGGGGCTGGCAGGGAGGCTGGAAACACCATATATTTT. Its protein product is CASSLGAGREAGNTIYF.

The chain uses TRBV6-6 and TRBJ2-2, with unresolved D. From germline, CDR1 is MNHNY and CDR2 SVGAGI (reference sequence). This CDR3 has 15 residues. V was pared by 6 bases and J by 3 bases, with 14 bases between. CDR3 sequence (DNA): TGTGCCAGCAGGACCGACACAGTCCACACCGGGGAGCTGTTTTTT. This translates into CASRTDTVHTGELFF.

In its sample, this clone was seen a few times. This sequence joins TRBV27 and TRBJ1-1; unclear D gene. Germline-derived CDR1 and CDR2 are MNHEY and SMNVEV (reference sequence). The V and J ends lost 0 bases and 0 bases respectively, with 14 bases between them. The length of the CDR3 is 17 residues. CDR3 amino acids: CASSLSYITPMNTEAFF. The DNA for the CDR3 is TGTGCCAGCAGTTTATCTTATATTACACCGATGAACACTGAAGCTTTCTTT.

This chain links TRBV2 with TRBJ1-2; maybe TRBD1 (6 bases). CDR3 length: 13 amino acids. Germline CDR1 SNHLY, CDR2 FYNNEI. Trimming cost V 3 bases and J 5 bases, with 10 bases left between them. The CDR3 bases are TGTGCCAGCAGTGATGGGGGCGGGTATGGCTACACCTTC. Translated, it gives CASSDGGGYGYTF.

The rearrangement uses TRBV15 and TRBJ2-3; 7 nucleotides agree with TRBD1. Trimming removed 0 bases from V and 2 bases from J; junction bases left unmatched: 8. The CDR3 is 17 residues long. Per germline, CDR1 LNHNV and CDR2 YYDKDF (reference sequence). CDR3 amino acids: CATSRDNWGQSTDTQYF. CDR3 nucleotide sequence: TGTGCCACCAGCAGAGATAATTGGGGACAGTCCACAGATACGCAGTATTTT.

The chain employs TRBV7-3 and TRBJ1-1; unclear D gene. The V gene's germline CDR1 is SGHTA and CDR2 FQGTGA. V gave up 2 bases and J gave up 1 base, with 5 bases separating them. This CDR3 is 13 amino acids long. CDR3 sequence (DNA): TGTGCCAGCAGCTTATCCAAGAACACTGAAGCTTTCTTT. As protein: CASSLSKNTEAFF.

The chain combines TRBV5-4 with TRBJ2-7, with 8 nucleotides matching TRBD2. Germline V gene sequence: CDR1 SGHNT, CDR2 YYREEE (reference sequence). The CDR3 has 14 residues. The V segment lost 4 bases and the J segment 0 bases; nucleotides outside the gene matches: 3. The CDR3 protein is CASSGGGTSYEQYF. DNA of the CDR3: TGTGCCAGCAGCGGCGGGGGGACCTCCTACGAGCAGTACTTC.

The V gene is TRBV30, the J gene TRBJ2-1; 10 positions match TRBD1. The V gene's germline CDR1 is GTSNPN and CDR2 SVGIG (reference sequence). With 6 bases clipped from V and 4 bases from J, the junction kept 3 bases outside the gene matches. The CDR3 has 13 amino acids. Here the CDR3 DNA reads TGTGCCTGCGGACAGGGGGATTACAATGAGCAGTTCTTC. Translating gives CACGQGDYNEQFF.

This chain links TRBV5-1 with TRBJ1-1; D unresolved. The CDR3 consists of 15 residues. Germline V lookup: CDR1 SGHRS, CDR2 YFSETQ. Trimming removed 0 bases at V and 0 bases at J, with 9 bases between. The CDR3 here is CASSLDPSLNTEAFF. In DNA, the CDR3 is TGCGCCAGCAGCTTGGACCCCTCCTTGAACACTGAAGCTTTCTTT.